These 32 T cell receptor beta chains were all obtained from the same sample, sequenced in a study of breast tumors, draining lymph nodes, adjacent tissues. Axillary draining lymph nodes of breast cancer patients supplied the node samples. TCRdb re-called the multiplex PCR reads with MiXCR, one entry per CDR3 protein. The sample lists around 250,000 distinct CDR3 sequences; 30% to 35% were seen once. The specimen was axillary lymph node tissue. All receptors come from a female donor with breast cancer. Some clones in this sample may be carry-over from other donors' samples.

To note about this clonotype: Germline and junction disagree at one end, which may indicate a read error. V and J are TRBV7-9 and TRBJ1-3, with D possibly being TRBD1 (6 bases). This CDR3 spans 15 amino acids. Germline V CDR1 and CDR2: SEHNR, FQNEAQ (reference sequence). The DNA of the CDR3 is TGCGCCAGCAGCACAGACAGGAGCTCTGGAAACACCATATATTTT. This encodes CASSTDRSSGNTIYF.

The chain couples TRBV2 to TRBJ2-3; 7 positions match TRBD2. The germline gives CDR1 SNHLY, CDR2 FYNNEI. Trimming at V came to 3 bases and at J to 5 bases, leaving 5 bases not matched to a gene. This CDR3 has 14 residues. The CDR3 loop reads CASSDPWEGDTQYF. In DNA, the CDR3 is TGTGCCAGCAGTGATCCCTGGGAGGGAGATACGCAGTATTTT.

This clonotype occurred many times. This chain links TRBV5-1 with TRBJ2-2, with 7 nucleotides matching TRBD2. This CDR3 is built from 18 residues. Germline CDR1 reads SGHRS; CDR2 reads YFSETQ. Trimming removed 2 bases from V and 0 bases from J; junction bases left unmatched: 10. Written as DNA, the CDR3 is TGCGCCAGCAGCTTTCCGACTAGCCTGGGATCGAACACCGGGGAGCTGTTTTTT. Amino acid sequence: CASSFPTSLGSNTGELFF. Using reference TRBV5-1 and TRBJ2-2 for the parts outside the CDR3, the full variable domain is KAGVTQTPRYLIKTRGQQVTLSCSPISGHRSVSWYQQTPGQGLQFLFEYFSETQRNKGNFPGRFSGRQFSNSRSEMNVSTLELGDSALYLCASSFPTSLGSNTGELFFGEGSRLTVL.

This clonotype was counted at least ten times. V usage is TRBV5-6 and J usage is TRBJ2-1; TRBD2 matches 9 bases. Germline assignment: CDR1 SGHDT and CDR2 YYEEEE. V was clipped by 4 bases and J by 8 bases; unmatched bases: 4. The CDR3 has 13 residues. The CDR3 DNA reads as TGTGCCAGCAGCCCACGCGGGAGGGATGAGCAGTTCTTC. It is translated as CASSPRGRDEQFF.

The rearrangement links TRBV2 to TRBJ1-5; weak D call: TRBD1 (5 bases). V lost 0 bases and J lost 7, with 10 bases in between. The CDR3 length is 14 residues. Germline assignment: CDR1 SNHLY and CDR2 FYNNEI. Here the CDR3 DNA reads TGTGCCAGCAGTGAAGCGGCAGGGAGCCAGCCCCAGCATTTT. Translation gives CASSEAAGSQPQHF.

The chain has TRBV3-1 and TRBJ2-1; D possibly corresponds to TRBD1 (6 bases). The CDR3 is 13 amino acids. V was cut by 1 base and J by 8 bases, with 9 bases left in between. CDR1 is LGHDT, CDR2 YNNKEL, per germline (reference sequence). CDR3 DNA sequence: TGTGCCAGCAGCCAAGTAAGGGGGTATGAGCAGTTCTTC. It yields the protein CASSQVRGYEQFF.

Comment on this clonotype: It may be a read error: a sequence one base away is much more abundant. In DNA form, the CDR3 reads TGTGCCAGCAGCCTAGCGTCTGGGACTAGCGGGGTAGAGCCCCAGTACTTC. As protein: CASSLASGTSGVEPQYF. This sequence joins TRBV7-6 and TRBJ2-5; TRBD2 matches 13 bases. The CDR3 contains 17 residues. Germline assignment: CDR1 SGHVS and CDR2 FNYEAQ.

This clonotype was counted a few times. This chain uses TRBV19 with TRBJ1-1; possibly TRBD1 for D (6 bases). Trimming took 3 bases from V and 8 from J, leaving 16 bases between them. The CDR3 contains 14 residues. Germline CDR1 LNHDA, CDR2 SQIVND (reference sequence). The CDR3 loop is CASSIGQSTAEAFF. The CDR3 region has the DNA TGTGCCAGTAGTATTGGACAGTCGACCGCCGAAGCTTTCTTT.

This clonotype was detected a few times. This chain joins TRBV19 and TRBJ2-3; D uncertain. The CDR3 is 13 residues long. The V and J ends lost 0 bases and 10 bases respectively, with 11 bases between them. CDR1 is LNHDA, CDR2 SQIVND, per germline (reference sequence). The chain's CDR3 is CASSIDWVSAQYF. CDR3 nucleotide sequence: TGTGCCAGTAGTATAGACTGGGTGTCCGCGCAGTATTTT.

The chain uses TRBV6-6 and TRBJ1-4; tentative D call: TRBD1 (5 bases). CDR3 length equals 13 residues. Trimming removed 6 bases from V and 8 bases from J, with 13 bases in between. Per the germline V gene, CDR1 is MNHNY and CDR2 is SVGAGI (reference sequence). The CDR3 nucleotides are TGTGCCAGCAGGGGCAGGGCTGGGGAAAAACTGTTTTTT. Translation: CASRGRAGEKLFF.

The chain has TRBV2 and TRBJ1-6, with D maybe TRBD1 (5 bases). Between the trimmed V and J ends, which lost 10 bases and 14 bases, there was a span of 27 bases. CDR1 is SNHLY, CDR2 FYNNEI, per germline. This CDR3 comprises 15 residues. The CDR3 reads CATTGLRGTGAALHF. CDR3 bases: TGTGCCACGACGGGACTGCGGGGGACCGGGGCGGCCCTCCACTTT.

For this clonotype: This may arise from a read error, as a much more abundant clone is one base away. This chain joins TRBV9 and TRBJ1-2; 8 positions agree with TRBD1. Germline CDR1 reads SGDLS; CDR2 reads YYNGEE. CDR3 length: 15 residues. This CDR3 reads CASSVATGQADGSTF. CDR3 DNA sequence: TGTGCCAGCAGCGTAGCTACGGGACAGGCCGATGGCTCCACCTTC.

V usage is TRBV6-5 and J usage is TRBJ2-1; 12 bases line up with TRBD2. V was pared by 6 bases and J by 3 bases, with 6 bases of the junction left unmatched. In germline, CDR1 is MNHEY, CDR2 SVGAGI. There are 16 residues in the CDR3. The CDR3 DNA reads as TGTGCCAGCAGGAGAACTAGCGGGGGGTACTACAATGAGCAGTTCTTC. It is translated as CASRRTSGGYYNEQFF.

The rearrangement joins TRBV5-1 to TRBJ2-6; D may be TRBD2 (6 bases). V was trimmed by 5 bases and J by 10 bases, leaving 10 bases between them. Per the germline V gene, CDR1 is SGHRS and CDR2 is YFSETQ. The CDR3 sequence is 12 residues long. The CDR3 here is CASRTGVNVLTF. In nucleotides, the CDR3 is TGCGCCAGCAGGACGGGGGTGAACGTCCTGACTTTC.

A note on this clonotype: This could be a read error, since a much larger clone is one nucleotide away. The chain is built from TRBV9 and TRBJ2-7, with 8 bases aligning to TRBD2. This CDR3 has 16 residues. The germline V gene encodes CDR1 SGDLS and CDR2 YYNGEE. The CDR3 loop is CASSQEAELAAYAQYF. The CDR3 DNA reads TGTGCCAGCAGCCAAGAAGCAGAACTAGCGGCCTACGCGCAGTACTTC.

This clonotype was seen ten or more times. The J gene is TRBJ1-2, the V gene TRBV6-5; 9 bases are a match to TRBD1. Germline CDR1 is MNHEY and CDR2 is SVGAGI. The CDR3 is 16 amino acids. V lost 5 bases, J lost 6 bases, and 13 bases stayed unmatched. CDR3: CASSRTPGTGFDGYTF. CDR3 sequence (DNA): TGTGCCAGCAGTAGAACCCCCGGGACAGGGTTTGATGGCTACACCTTC.

This clonotype was counted at least ten times. The V call is TRBV5-8, the J call TRBJ1-2; TRBD1 matches at 8 bases. Germline values: CDR1 SGHTS, CDR2 YDEGEE. The CDR3 consists of 13 residues. Germline trimming cut 5 bases from V and 6 bases from J; bases unmatched to any gene: 6. CDR3 sequence (DNA): TGTGCCAGCAGAGACACAGGGGGGAATGGCTACACCTTC. It encodes CASRDTGGNGYTF.

The genes are TRBV28 and TRBJ2-7; a weak D match, TRBD1 (6 bases). V lost 3 bases and J lost 2, with 14 bases in between. The germline V gene has CDR1 MDHEN and CDR2 SYDVKM. This CDR3 is 15 amino acids long. CDR3: CASSFPGTLPYEQYF. The DNA for the CDR3 is TGTGCCAGCAGTTTCCCAGGGACACTTCCCTACGAGCAGTACTTC.

The chain has TRBV6-2 or TRBV6-3 and TRBJ2-1; D is tentatively TRBD1 or TRBD2 (5 bases each). The CDR3 has 13 amino acids. Germline lookup yields CDR1 MNHEY and CDR2 SVGEGT. The V end lost 3 bases, the J end lost 10 bases, and 13 bases lay between the germline ends. The CDR3 region is CASSYHQRDEQFF. CDR3 nucleotide sequence: TGTGCCAGCAGTTATCACCAGAGGGACGAGCAGTTCTTC.

Concerning this clonotype itself: One junction end disagrees with the germline gene, perhaps due to a read error. The rearrangement links TRBV28 to TRBJ2-7, with D possibly TRBD1 on 6 matching bases. CDR3 length: 16 residues. The germline V gene has CDR1 MDHEN and CDR2 SYDVKM. The CDR3 is CASSFPGQGFRYEQYF. As DNA, the CDR3 is TGCGCCAGCAGTTTCCCGGGACAAGGGTTCCGCTACGAGCAGTACTTC.

As for this clonotype: A much larger clone sits a single nucleotide away, making a read error possible. The chain links TRBV10-1 to TRBJ1-2; tentatively, D is TRBD1 (5 bases). Germline lookup yields CDR1 WNHNN and CDR2 SYGVQD (reference sequence). CDR3 length: 15 amino acids. With 0 bases removed from V and 4 bases from J, the gap between germline ends came to 12 bases. In DNA, the CDR3 is TGCGCCAGCAGTGAGTCCCGGGGCCGTGGCTATGGCTACACCTTC. Amino acid sequence: CASSESRGRGYGYTF.

This clonotype was detected once. The chain is built from TRBV6-6 and TRBJ1-2; 7 nucleotides align to TRBD1. Germline trimming cut 0 bases from V and 8 bases from J; bases unmatched to any gene: 0. The germline gives CDR1 MNHNY, CDR2 SVGAGI (reference sequence). The CDR3 covers 12 residues. The CDR3 loop is CASSYSDRGYTF. The CDR3 nucleotides read TGTGCCAGCAGTTACTCGGACAGGGGCTACACCTTC.

The J gene is TRBJ1-1, the V gene TRBV9; 8 nucleotides line up with TRBD1. Looked up from germline, CDR1 is SGDLS and CDR2 is YYNGEE. The CDR3 loop spans 14 amino acids. J gave up 7 bases and V 0 bases, and 5 bases lay outside the gene matches. CDR3 region: CASSVAGQGSEAFF. As DNA, the CDR3 is TGTGCCAGCAGCGTAGCCGGACAGGGAAGTGAAGCTTTCTTT.

The chain carries TRBV15 and TRBJ2-7; 11 bases align to TRBD2. This CDR3 spans 16 amino acids. J was trimmed by 7 bases and V by 3 bases; bases with no gene match: 11. Germline CDR1 LNHNV, CDR2 YYDKDF (reference sequence). CDR3 bases: TGTGCCACCAGCAGCTTGGAGACTAGCGGGGTCGGGGAGCAGTACTTC. Its translation: CATSSLETSGVGEQYF.

A note on this clonotype: A much more abundant neighbour one base away suggests this may be a read error. The chain is built from TRBV20-1 and TRBJ2-1, with TRBD2 matching over 7 bases. Looked up from germline, CDR1 is DFQATT and CDR2 is SNEGSKA (reference sequence). This CDR3 region has 14 residues. The CDR3 DNA reads TGCAGTGCTAGGGGGGGGAGCTCCTACACTGAGCAGTTCTTC. Translation gives CSARGGSSYTEQFF.

This clonotype was picked up a small number of times. The V and J genes are TRBV6-8 and TRBJ2-1, with 15 bases lining up with TRBD2. With 6 bases clipped from V and 15 bases from J, the junction kept 12 bases outside the gene matches. CDR1 MNHGY and CDR2 SAAAGT come from the germline V gene. The length of the CDR3 is 15 residues. The CDR3 spells CASRPSGTSGGLGFF. CDR3 DNA sequence: TGTGCCAGCAGGCCATCCGGGACTAGCGGGGGGTTAGGGTTCTTC.

This clonotype came up once. The rearrangement links TRBV9 to TRBJ1-2; a possible D gene is TRBD1 (5 bases). Germline V gives CDR1 SGDLS, CDR2 YYNGEE. Trimming stripped 2 bases from V and 3 bases from J, with 14 bases between. This CDR3 is 15 amino acids long. The CDR3 sequence: CASSVGTGMDYGYTF. The CDR3 DNA reads TGTGCCAGCAGCGTTGGGACGGGGATGGACTATGGCTACACCTTC.

The chain has TRBV9 and TRBJ2-1, with 9 bases aligning to TRBD2. Germline CDR1 reads SGDLS; CDR2 reads YYNGEE. With 0 bases clipped from V and 5 bases from J, the junction kept 3 bases outside the gene matches. The CDR3 runs to 15 residues. The CDR3, as DNA: TGTGCCAGCAGCGTAGGGACTAGCGTACACAATGAGCAGTTCTTC. Protein: CASSVGTSVHNEQFF.

This clonotype was found many times. A junction boundary mismatches the germline segment, possibly from a read error. The V call is TRBV12-3 or TRBV12-4, the J call TRBJ2-1; a possible D gene is TRBD2 (6 bases). This CDR3 has 14 amino acids. The CDR3 DNA is TGTGCCAGCAGTTTAAACATAATGGGGGGATCCTTAAACTTC. It yields the protein CASSLNIMGGSLNF.

There are many counts of this clonotype. This rearrangement joins TRBV6-5 to TRBJ2-7, with 7 positions matching TRBD1. V shed 6 bases, J shed 4 bases, and the junction held 9 bases outside the gene matches. Looked up from germline, CDR1 is MNHEY and CDR2 is SVGAGI. The CDR3 has 14 amino acids. CDR3 sequence (DNA): TGTGCCAGCAGGTCACAGGGGCGGCCTTACGAGCAGTACTTC. Its protein is CASRSQGRPYEQYF.

This clonotype was observed at least ten times. The chain employs TRBV9 and TRBJ2-1; TRBD1 or TRBD2 may be the D gene (6 bases each). The V end was cut by 4 bases, the J end by 7 bases, with 15 bases between. The length of the CDR3 is 14 residues. Germline values: CDR1 SGDLS, CDR2 YYNGEE. DNA for the CDR3: TGTGCCAGCAGCTCCGGGAGTGGGACAAATGAGCAGTTCTTC. Amino acids: CASSSGSGTNEQFF.

In the case of this clonotype: One end of the junction does not line up with germline, which may come from a read error. The V call is TRBV14, the J call TRBJ2-7; 7 nucleotides align to TRBD1. The CDR3 has 14 residues. Germline CDR1 SGHDN, CDR2 FVKESK. The CDR3 DNA reads TGTGCCAGCAGCCGAGATCTACAGGGGTTCGAGCAGTCCTTC. Translation: CASSRDLQGFEQSF.